What follows is one TCR beta chain and its context. This clonotype was found a few times. There is no known antigen for this receptor. Base qualities are not at hand, and no much larger clone is one base apart. Relative to germline, V is missing 8 bases and J is missing 4 bases, with 5 bases of the junction outside any gene match. The CDR3, from cysteine to phenylalanine, totals 12 residues. Only CDR3 DNA is held: 36 bases, read in frame from base 1. Every donor was a healthy Caucasian. Three pairs of female monozygotic twins, all aged roughly 18 to 29 years, made up the twin cohort. Positive isolation kits from Invitrogen were used to isolate CD4+ and CD8+ T cell populations. These data are taken from a study of identical twins listed by TCRdb under 2016. Background for the entire study: To test whether fetal clonotypes persist, this study deep-sequenced TCR alpha and beta repertoires from monozygotic twins, from unrelated adults of various ages, and from cord blood. To rule out contamination, the twin experiments were replicated at different times with different library preparation protocols.

Broad study findings and their caveats: Excess twin sharing in beta out-of-frame sequences was weaker because fewer shared sequences lowered the signal-to-noise ratio. Invariant T cells such as MAIT and iNKT could partly confound zero-insertion analyses, though diverse VJ usage argued against this for most clonotypes. Because the same donors could not be followed over many years, the conclusions depended on cross-sectional statistical analysis. Compared with coincidental sharing between unrelated individuals, out-of-frame TCR alpha sequences shared between twins had an excess of sequences with low generation probability. In monozygotic twins, out-of-frame TCR alpha sharing was systematically underestimated by recombination models, although the models agreed with sharing between unrelated individuals. Fewer insertions were carried by abundant cord blood beta clonotypes; a weaker similar trend was observed in young adult naive repertoires, while no such trend was observed in memory repertoires.

Libraries were made using 5' RACE. Sequencing used an Illumina HiSeq 2000. A universal primer binding site was introduced by template switching, and a unique molecular identifier was present in the final cDNA, enabling accurate counting of TCR cDNA molecules. Specific primers in the conserved constant-segment region were used to synthesize first-strand cDNA for the TCR alpha and beta chains. Each cDNA library was double barcoded, with a SMART-Mk sample barcode plus Illumina barcodes, to control for contamination. TruSeq adapter sequences along with Illumina sample barcodes were introduced in two successive PCR steps. The TCR alpha and beta cDNA libraries were sequenced on the Illumina HiSeq platform using custom primers. In the paper's pipeline: Raw reads were processed with MiGEC to extract unique molecular identifiers, and MiXCR was used to determine CDR3 positions. For each individual, recombination models were inferred using an EM algorithm with the repgenHMM and IGoR tools. Shared clonotype analysis was performed with the tcR package in R, normalizing sharing by the product of cloneset sizes. To study raw recombination without the effects of thymic and clonal selection, out-of-frame nonproductive sequences were analyzed. In-frame beta chains were kept once TCRdb had trimmed the public reads at Q25 with fastp and called clones with MiXCR. Merged by CDR3 protein, the rows form single entries marked with the most common genes and DNA. None of the V and J calls come from the authors' own analysis; TCRdb made them. Recorded for this sample are some 210,000 distinct CDR3 sequences; around a sixth of them occurred a single time. Of the sample, 35% to 50% is held by the ten largest clones.

The sample was also reused in another study, on T cells expressing NK-cell markers. Drawing on the second study: Several donors provided sorted CD3+CD56+NKG2C+, CD3+CD56+NKG2C- and CD3+CD56-NKG2C+ T-cell subsets, whose TCR beta-chain repertoires were profiled. Of the eight sequenced donors, seven were found to be HCMV-seropositive and one was found to be HCMV-seronegative. In several experiments an anti-gammadeltaTCR antibody was added to restrict sorting to alphabetaTCR-expressing T cells. In six donors, the dominant CD3+CD56+NKG2C+ clonotypes were among the top 10 CD8+ clonotypes and accounted for about 1.0-7.0% of CD8+ T cells. Those dominant clonotypes were again the most abundant among CD3+CD56-NKG2C+ cells in a handful of donors, at about 28.3-60.1%. Whether the expanded NKG2C-expressing T cell clones were specific for HCMV antigens remained unclear. All eight donors whose samples were sequenced were randomly selected healthy volunteers, three of them men and five women. HCMV-specific IgG was detected in serum with a commercial ELISA kit to determine HCMV serostatus. MIGEC was used to demultiplex reads and group reads by UMI, and MiTCR was used to assemble and quantify clonotypes. To remove erroneous sequences, TCR cDNA sequences were retained only when supported by two or more reads. Downstream repertoire analysis used the tcR package, and clonotypes were matched across fractions by CDR3 nucleotide sequence plus V segment. VDJmatch was used to annotate antigen specificity against VDJdb, with one amino acid substitution allowed in CDR3.

Sequences were obtained from CD8+ T cells sorted from blood. The chain couples TRBV12-3 or TRBV12-4 to TRBJ2-7, and 7 junction bases match TRBD1. The sequence was obtained from a woman between 18 and 29 years old in good health. The sequenced DNA: TGTGCCAGCTCCGGGACAGAGTACGAGCAGTACTTC. Its amino acids are CASSGTEYEQYF.